Shown below are 28 T cell receptor beta chains from a single sample sequenced in a study of T cell responses to AZD1222 COVID-19 vaccine (dated by TCRdb to about 2021). What the time point label conveys for this sample: about 28 days (+/-7) after the second vaccine dose. The sample's treatment or condition, from its label and the paper: meningococcal conjugate vaccine given as trial control. Libraries were made using the immunoSEQ multiplex PCR assay. The source is immuneACCESS, and TCRdb retained only in-frame sequences with V and J called. Part of the clones is not carried over; for the studies checked, unresolved V genes explain less than half of this, and the remainder is unexplained. This sample is represented by 140,000 to 150,000 clones; approximately 88% of them were singletons. Roughly 5.4% of the sample lies in the top ten. Sequences were derived from peripheral blood, sampled 28 days after the second dose of the MenACWY control vaccine. These TCRs come from an adult who received the MenACWY meningococcal vaccine as a control.

The chain links TRBV19 to TRBJ2-4; D gene unclear. This CDR3 comprises 11 residues. The V end lost 7 bases, the J end lost 6 bases, and 7 bases lay between the germline ends. Germline CDR1 is LNHDA and CDR2 is SQIVND (reference sequence). This CDR3 is CASTKGNIQYF. CDR3 DNA: TGTGCCAGTACTAAGGGAAACATTCAGTACTTC. The full variable domain, completed using reference TRBV19 and TRBJ2-4, is DGGITQSPKYLFRKEGQNVTLSCEQNLNHDAMYWYRQDPGQGLRLIYYSQIVNDFQKGDIAEGYSVSREKKESFPLTVTSAQKNPTAFYLCASTKGNIQYFGAGTRLSVL.

The J gene is TRBJ1-2, the V gene TRBV28, with D uncertain. Trimming took off 7 bases at V and 4 bases at J, with 10 bases between the two ends. Looked up from germline, CDR1 is MDHEN and CDR2 is SYDVKM. The CDR3 covers 12 residues. CDR3 sequence reads: CASISTGYGYTF. The CDR3 nucleotides are TGTGCCAGCATATCGACGGGCTATGGCTACACCTTC.

This chain links TRBV2 with TRBJ1-3, with D unclear. This CDR3 comprises 13 residues. Germline assignment: CDR1 SNHLY and CDR2 FYNNEI. V dropped 2 bases and J dropped 4 bases, with 6 bases sitting between them. CDR3 residues: CASSEWVGNTIYF. CDR3 in DNA: TGTGCCAGCAGTGAATGGGTAGGAAACACCATATATTTT.

The rearrangement joins TRBV7-9 to TRBJ1-6; no firm D call. V lost 4 bases, J lost 7 bases, and 17 bases lay in between. CDR3 size: 16 residues. Germline loops: CDR1 SEHNR, CDR2 FQNEAQ (reference sequence). The CDR3 reads CASSSTTARINSPLHF. As DNA, the CDR3 is TGTGCCAGCAGCTCCACGACCGCTCGGATAAATTCACCCCTCCACTTT.

This sequence joins TRBV30 and TRBJ1-1; possibly TRBD1 for D (5 bases). The CDR3 covers 14 residues. The germline gives CDR1 GTSNPN, CDR2 SVGIG (reference sequence). Trimming stripped 5 bases from V and 2 bases from J, with 15 bases between. This CDR3 reads CAWEAGEVNTEAFF. The CDR3 bases are TGTGCCTGGGAGGCGGGGGAAGTCAACACTGAAGCTTTCTTT.

V is TRBV7-2 and J is TRBJ1-1, with 8 bases aligning to TRBD1. J gave up 5 bases and V 1 base, and 12 bases lay outside the gene matches. The CDR3 spans 17 residues. The germline gives CDR1 SGHTA, CDR2 FQGNSA. DNA of the CDR3: TGTGCCAGCAGCTTAGAGTTGCAGGGGGCTGGGGAAACTGAAGCTTTCTTT. Its translation: CASSLELQGAGETEAFF.

The chain combines TRBV19 with TRBJ1-2; D gene unclear. This CDR3 has 16 amino acids. V was cut by 0 bases and J by 1 base, with 12 bases left in between. Germline-derived CDR1 and CDR2 are LNHDA and SQIVND (reference sequence). DNA of the CDR3: TGTGCCAGTAGTATAGATCAGAGCCGGATTAACTATGGCTACACCTTC. It translates to CASSIDQSRINYGYTF. Supplemented by reference TRBV19 and TRBJ1-2, the full variable domain reads DGGITQSPKYLFRKEGQNVTLSCEQNLNHDAMYWYRQDPGQGLRLIYYSQIVNDFQKGDIAEGYSVSREKKESFPLTVTSAQKNPTAFYLCASSIDQSRINYGYTFGSGTRLTVV.

The V and J genes are TRBV6-5 and TRBJ2-1; 14 positions match TRBD2. Germline V gives CDR1 MNHEY, CDR2 SVGAGI. Germline trimming cut 2 bases from V and 7 bases from J; bases unmatched to any gene: 4. There are 16 residues in the CDR3. Here the CDR3 DNA reads TGTGCCAGCAGTTACAGGGGACTAGCGGGAGTGAATGAGCAGTTCTTC. It specifies CASSYRGLAGVNEQFF.

The chain links TRBV2 to TRBJ2-3; TRBD2 matches 8 bases. This CDR3 has 15 residues. CDR1 and CDR2 (germline): SNHLY, FYNNEI. J gave up 0 bases and V 6 bases, and 5 bases lay outside the gene matches. The CDR3 reads CASSRLAGSTDTQYF. The CDR3 DNA reads TGTGCCAGCAGCCGATTAGCGGGGAGCACAGATACGCAGTATTTT.

The chain has TRBV27 and TRBJ1-2; the D gene is possibly TRBD1 (6 bases). Germline assignment: CDR1 MNHEY and CDR2 SMNVEV (reference sequence). The CDR3 is 13 residues long. The germline V and J ends were trimmed by 3 bases and 8 bases, with 13 bases remaining between them. CDR3 DNA: TGTGCCAGCAGTTTGCCCACAGGGATAGGCTACACCTTC. It codes for CASSLPTGIGYTF.

The rearrangement links TRBV3-1 (or the pseudogene TRBV3-2) to TRBJ1-2; D perhaps matches TRBD1 (5 bases). Trimming cost V 5 bases and J 7 bases, with 20 bases left between them. The CDR3 has 15 residues. Germline V gene data show CDR1 as LGHDT and CDR2 as YNNKEL (reference sequence). The CDR3 DNA sequence: TGTGCCAGCAGCTACAGAGGGACGGCTCAGGGTGGCTACACCTTC. It specifies CASSYRGTAQGGYTF.

V usage is TRBV6-2 or TRBV6-3 and J usage is TRBJ1-1, with D uncertain. From germline, CDR1 is MNHEY and CDR2 SVGEGT. There are 14 residues in the CDR3. V dropped 5 bases and J dropped 3 bases, with 13 bases sitting between them. CDR3 protein: CASSHHSGDTEAFF. For the CDR3, the DNA is TGTGCCAGCAGTCATCACAGCGGGGACACTGAAGCTTTCTTT.

This chain joins TRBV6-2 or TRBV6-3 and TRBJ2-7, with a possible D match to TRBD1 (5 bases). The V end lost 6 bases, the J end lost 5 bases, and 20 bases lay between the germline ends. Germline-derived CDR1 and CDR2 are MNHEY and SVGEGT. This CDR3 is built from 15 residues. Here the CDR3 reads CASSSTNRLRDEQYF. As DNA, the CDR3 is TGTGCCAGCAGCTCTACCAACCGTCTCAGGGACGAGCAGTACTTC.

The genes are TRBV9 and TRBJ2-3; 10 bases are shared with TRBD2. Unmatched junction bases numbered 3, after V lost 0 bases and J lost 2 bases. Germline lookup yields CDR1 SGDLS and CDR2 YYNGEE. This CDR3 is built from 16 residues. For the CDR3, the DNA is TGTGCCAGCAGCGTAGGGACTAGCGGTTTCACAGATACGCAGTATTTT. The encoded protein is CASSVGTSGFTDTQYF.

This chain connects TRBV15 to TRBJ2-1; 8 bases are shared with TRBD2. Losses at the gene ends were 5 bases for V and 7 bases for J; bases not matched to a gene: 13. Germline lookup yields CDR1 LNHNV and CDR2 YYDKDF (reference sequence). The CDR3 covers 16 residues. The CDR3 DNA sequence: TGTGCCACCAGCCGAGGAGGACTAGCAGAGGTAAATGAGCAGTTCTTC. It translates to CATSRGGLAEVNEQFF.

The V gene is TRBV6-2 or TRBV6-3, the J gene TRBJ2-7; unclear D gene. There are 12 residues in the CDR3. V was clipped by 1 base and J by 3 bases, with 4 bases between them. In germline, CDR1 is MNHEY, CDR2 SVGEGT. The CDR3 sequence is CASSYYDYEQYF. The CDR3 coding sequence is TGTGCCAGCAGTTACTACGACTACGAGCAGTACTTC.

This clone has more than one count but fewer than ten. The chain has TRBV7-2 and TRBJ2-5; maybe TRBD2 (6 bases). CDR3 length equals 12 residues. The V and J ends lost 5 bases and 9 bases respectively, with 13 bases between them. CDR1 is SGHTA, CDR2 FQGNSA, per germline. CDR3 sequence (DNA): TGTGCCAGCAGCGAAGGTCGGGACTCCCAGTACTTC. This translates into CASSEGRDSQYF. Full variable domain (remainder filled in from reference TRBV7-2 and TRBJ2-5): GAGVSQSPSNKVTEKGKDVELRCDPISGHTALYWYRQSLGQGLEFLIYFQGNSAPDKSGLPSDRFSAERTGGSVSTLTIQRTQQEDSAVYLCASSEGRDSQYFGPGTRLLVL.

The V call is TRBV7-3, the J call TRBJ2-1; possible D gene TRBD2, 6 bases. Germline CDR1 reads SGHTA; CDR2 reads FQGTGA. Trimming pared 0 bases from V and 0 bases from J, leaving 6 bases between. The CDR3 has 15 amino acids. CDR3: CASSLTGGSYNEQFF. DNA for the CDR3: TGTGCCAGCAGCTTAACGGGGGGCTCCTACAATGAGCAGTTCTTC.

The chain carries TRBV7-2 and TRBJ1-3, with 7 bases that match TRBD1. CDR3 length equals 15 residues. Germline trimming cut 5 bases from V and 4 bases from J; bases unmatched to any gene: 8. CDR1 is SGHTA and CDR2 is FQGNSA in the germline V gene. CDR3 DNA sequence: TGTGCCAGCAGCCCGTTTGGGACAGCGGGAAACACCATATATTTT. It yields the protein CASSPFGTAGNTIYF.

The CDR3 spells CASSLDRLNYGYTF. CDR3 coding DNA: TGCGCCAGCAGCTTGGACAGATTGAACTATGGCTACACCTTC. This chain joins TRBV5-1 and TRBJ1-2, with unresolved D. Germline-derived CDR1 and CDR2 are SGHRS and YFSETQ. The CDR3 is made up of 14 amino acids. The ends were cut back, 0 bases at V and 2 bases at J, with 8 bases in the middle.

The chain uses TRBV6-5 and TRBJ1-2, with D maybe TRBD1 (5 bases). Trimming stripped 0 bases from V and 5 bases from J, with 13 bases between. Per germline, CDR1 MNHEY and CDR2 SVGAGI. CDR3 length: 15 amino acids. CDR3 protein: CASSYSRAGVYGYTF. The CDR3 DNA is TGTGCCAGCAGTTACTCGAGAGCGGGGGTTTATGGCTACACCTTC.

The V gene is TRBV9, the J gene TRBJ1-2, with 7 bases that match TRBD1. The CDR3 runs to 14 residues. Germline CDR1 and CDR2: SGDLS and YYNGEE. Trimming at V came to 4 bases and at J to 4 bases, leaving 7 bases not matched to a gene. CDR3 in amino acids: CASSTRDSFYGYTF. Written as DNA, the CDR3 is TGTGCCAGCAGCACTCGGGACAGCTTCTATGGCTACACCTTC.

Points on this clone: The same CDR3 arises from other DNA sequences in this sample as well. V gene TRBV9 combines with J gene TRBJ2-1; D assignment may be TRBD1 or TRBD2 (6 bases each). The CDR3 consists of 15 residues. Germline values: CDR1 SGDLS, CDR2 YYNGEE. The V end was cut by 2 bases, the J end by 3 bases, with 12 bases between. CDR3 coding DNA: TGTGCCAGCAGCGTTGGAGGGGGGAACTACAATGAGCAGTTCTTC. Translation gives CASSVGGGNYNEQFF.

The chain employs TRBV5-4 and TRBJ1-2; D possibly corresponds to TRBD1 (5 bases). This CDR3 has 14 amino acids. The V gene lost 3 bases and the J gene lost 2 bases, with 11 bases spanning the gap. From germline, CDR1 is SGHNT and CDR2 YYREEE (reference sequence). CDR3 sequence (DNA): TGTGCCAGCAGCTCGGTGGCAGGGAACTATGGCTACACCTTC. Amino acid sequence: CASSSVAGNYGYTF.

J is TRBJ1-2 and V is TRBV7-2, with TRBD1 matching over 10 bases. J gave up 4 bases and V 3 bases, and 2 bases lay outside the gene matches. This CDR3 spans 14 amino acids. CDR1 is SGHTA, CDR2 FQGNSA, per germline. CDR3 DNA sequence: TGTGCCAGCAGCTTGGGACAGGGGTTCTATGGCTACACCTTC. As protein: CASSLGQGFYGYTF.

This sequence joins TRBV18 and TRBJ1-6; 9 nucleotides agree with TRBD1. Germline lookup yields CDR1 KGHSH and CDR2 LQKENI. V gave up 3 bases and J gave up 0 bases; unmatched junction bases: 6. The length of the CDR3 is 18 residues. The CDR3 spells CASSPRGTGSSYNSPLHF. CDR3 DNA: TGTGCCAGCTCACCGCGGGGGACAGGGAGCTCCTATAATTCACCCCTCCACTTT.

The chain employs TRBV18 and TRBJ1-1; D remains ambiguous. Germline-derived CDR1 and CDR2 are KGHSH and LQKENI. The CDR3 runs 13 residues. V gave up 1 base and J gave up 0 bases, with 3 bases separating them. The CDR3 reads CASSPQVNTEAFF. The CDR3 DNA reads TGTGCCAGCTCACCACAGGTGAACACTGAAGCTTTCTTT.

This chain links TRBV5-8 with TRBJ1-6; D ambiguous. The CDR3 covers 15 residues. Germline CDR1 reads SGHTS; CDR2 reads YDEGEE. Trimming took 0 bases from V and 7 from J, leaving 11 bases between them. DNA for the CDR3: TGTGCCAGCAGCTTGGCCCGTCGGTTAAATTCACCCCTCCACTTT. Its protein product is CASSLARRLNSPLHF.